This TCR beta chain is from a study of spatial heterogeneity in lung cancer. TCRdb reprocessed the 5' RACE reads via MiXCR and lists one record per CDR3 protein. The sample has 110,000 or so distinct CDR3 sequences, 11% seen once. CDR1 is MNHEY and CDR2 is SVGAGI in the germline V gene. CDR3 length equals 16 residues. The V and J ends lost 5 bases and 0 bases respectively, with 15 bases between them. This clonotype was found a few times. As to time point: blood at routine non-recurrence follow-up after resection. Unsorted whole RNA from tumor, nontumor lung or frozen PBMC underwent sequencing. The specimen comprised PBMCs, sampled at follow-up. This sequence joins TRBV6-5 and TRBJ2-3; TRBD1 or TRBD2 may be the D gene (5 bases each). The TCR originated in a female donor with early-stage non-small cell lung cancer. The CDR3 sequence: CASSPPHRTSTDTQYF. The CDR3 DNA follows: TGTGCCAGCAGTCCCCCCCACAGGACTAGCACAGATACGCAGTATTTT.